Below are 32 T cell receptor beta chains sequenced from a single sample in a study of cytomegalovirus exposure and HLA in healthy donors. TCRdb's copy holds only in-frame clones and misses some; the assay was immunoSEQ multiplex PCR. Here the sample spans hundreds of thousands of clones, around 80% being singletons. Sequencing used PBMCs. The receptors here all came from a woman aged 25 to 39 in good health and CMV-seropositive.

This clone was found a few times. This chain links TRBV5-4 with TRBJ1-2; TRBD1 matches 10 bases. This CDR3 has 15 amino acids. V lost 3 bases and J lost 8; bases outside the gene matches: 10. From germline, CDR1 is SGHNT and CDR2 YYREEE (reference sequence). The chain's CDR3 is CASSSLRDRGRGYTF. CDR3 coding DNA: TGTGCCAGCAGCTCACTCCGGGACAGGGGACGCGGCTACACCTTC. The whole variable domain, remainder taken from reference TRBV5-4 and TRBJ1-2, is ETGVTQSPTHLIKTRGQQVTLRCSSQSGHNTVSWYQQALGQGPQFIFQYYREEENGRGNFPPRFSGLQFPNYSSELNVNALELDDSALYLCASSSLRDRGRGYTFGSGTRLTVV.

The chain joins TRBV20-1 to TRBJ1-2; D remains unclear. Germline CDR1 is DFQATT and CDR2 is SNEGSKA (reference sequence). The CDR3 has 10 residues. Trimming cost V 3 bases and J 8 bases, with 7 bases left between them. CDR3 nucleotide sequence: TGCAGTGCTAGGGTGGGCGGCTACACCTTC. Protein product: CSARVGGYTF.

V usage is TRBV10-3 and J usage is TRBJ1-2, with D possibly TRBD1 on 6 matching bases. This CDR3 is 14 amino acids long. Germline loops: CDR1 ENHRY, CDR2 SYGVKD. V was clipped by 3 bases and J by 4 bases, with 12 bases between them. The CDR3 sequence: CAISDTGKGYGYTF. In DNA form, the CDR3 reads TGTGCCATCAGTGATACAGGGAAAGGCTATGGCTACACCTTC.

The chain couples TRBV15 to TRBJ2-7; D gene uncertain. Trimming removed 3 bases at V and 0 bases at J, with 9 bases between. Looked up from germline, CDR1 is LNHNV and CDR2 is YYDKDF (reference sequence). This CDR3 contains 14 residues. CDR3 bases: TGTGCCACCAGCAGCGCCGACAACTCCTACGAGCAGTACTTC. It yields the protein CATSSADNSYEQYF.

The chain carries TRBV29-1 and TRBJ1-1; no definite D call. The CDR3 is made up of 14 amino acids. V lost 1 base and J lost 6, with 15 bases in between. Germline V gene data show CDR1 as SQVTM and CDR2 as ANQGSEA. The CDR3 is CSVEVDGIGPEAFF. CDR3 nucleotides: TGCAGCGTTGAAGTGGATGGTATCGGACCTGAAGCTTTCTTT.

The rearrangement uses TRBV11-3 and TRBJ1-1; D is undetermined. This CDR3 comprises 13 residues. V dropped 2 bases and J dropped 0 bases, with 4 bases sitting between them. Germline values: CDR1 SGHNT, CDR2 YENEEA. The CDR3 loop reads CASSLRLNTEAFF. In DNA form, the CDR3 reads TGTGCCAGCAGCTTAAGGTTGAACACTGAAGCTTTCTTT.

The chain uses TRBV30 and TRBJ2-1; D uncertain. Trimming removed 4 bases at V and 5 bases at J, with 12 bases between. Germline CDR1 is GTSNPN and CDR2 is SVGIG (reference sequence). The CDR3 contains 13 residues. The CDR3 here is CAWTAPSDNEQFF. In DNA form, the CDR3 reads TGTGCCTGGACCGCCCCGTCGGACAATGAGCAGTTCTTC.

The chain uses TRBV7-9 and TRBJ1-1, with D unclear. CDR1 is SEHNR and CDR2 is FQNEAQ in the germline V gene (reference sequence). The CDR3 is 14 amino acids. V lost 0 bases and J lost 5, with 10 bases in between. The CDR3 spells CASSLAPGGTEAFF. CDR3 DNA sequence: TGTGCCAGCAGCTTAGCCCCAGGTGGGACTGAAGCTTTCTTT.

The rearrangement links TRBV6-1 to TRBJ1-2; TRBD1 is a possible D gene (5 bases). V lost 7 bases and J 3 bases, leaving 12 bases between the germline ends. CDR1 is MNHNS, CDR2 SASEGT, per germline. This CDR3 region has 13 residues. CDR3: CASNRGDDYGYTF. In DNA form, the CDR3 reads TGTGCCAGCAATAGAGGGGACGACTATGGCTACACCTTC.

V and J are TRBV29-1 and TRBJ1-2, with D tentatively TRBD1 (6 bases). The CDR3 totals 15 residues. The germline V and J ends were trimmed by 0 bases and 2 bases, with 13 bases remaining between them. The germline gives CDR1 SQVTM, CDR2 ANQGSEA. The DNA of the CDR3 is TGCAGCGTTGAAGACTGGGACAAGGGGAACTATGGCTACACCTTC. It specifies CSVEDWDKGNYGYTF.

About this clone: Other DNA variants within this sample encode the same CDR3. The genes are TRBV5-1 and TRBJ2-1; 14 bases align to TRBD2. CDR1 and CDR2 from the germline V gene are SGHRS and YFSETQ. With 0 bases clipped from V and 7 bases from J, the junction kept 3 bases outside the gene matches. The CDR3 is 16 amino acids. The CDR3 DNA is TGCGCCAGCAGCTTGGGCGGGACTAGCGGGAGTAATGAGCAGTTCTTC. This codes for CASSLGGTSGSNEQFF.

This chain uses TRBV27 with TRBJ2-7, with TRBD1 matching over 8 bases. V shed 3 bases, J shed 6 bases, and the junction held 7 bases outside the gene matches. There are 14 residues in the CDR3. Germline V gene lookup returns CDR1 MNHEY and CDR2 SMNVEV (reference sequence). The CDR3 spells CASSLASGGFEQYF. In nucleotides, the CDR3 is TGTGCCAGCAGTTTGGCGTCAGGGGGCTTCGAGCAGTACTTC.

The rearrangement joins TRBV5-4 to TRBJ2-5; possibly TRBD2 for D (6 bases). The CDR3 runs 15 residues. Germline V gene data show CDR1 as SGHNT and CDR2 as YYREEE (reference sequence). Trimming took off 2 bases at V and 2 bases at J, with 13 bases between the two ends. CDR3 in DNA: TGTGCCAGCAGCTTTAACCCGGCGGGACAAGAGACCCAGTACTTC. Translated: CASSFNPAGQETQYF.

J is TRBJ1-1 and V is TRBV27; D possibly corresponds to TRBD1 (5 bases). The CDR3 has 17 amino acids. Germline-derived CDR1 and CDR2 are MNHEY and SMNVEV (reference sequence). Trimming took 6 bases from V and 1 from J, leaving 21 bases between them. CDR3: CASSQRSVRGSNTEAFF. Here the CDR3 DNA reads TGTGCCAGCAGCCAACGCTCCGTACGGGGGTCGAACACTGAAGCTTTCTTT.

The chain uses TRBV4-1 and TRBJ2-7, with D possibly being TRBD1 (6 bases). V lost 0 bases and J lost 4, with 19 bases in between. CDR1 and CDR2 (germline): MGHRA, YSYEKL. There are 17 residues in the CDR3. The CDR3: CASSQEPTTGSRYEQYF. DNA for the CDR3: TGCGCCAGCAGCCAAGAACCGACGACAGGTTCCAGATACGAGCAGTACTTC.

This chain uses TRBV27 with TRBJ2-5; D not resolved. CDR3 size: 14 residues. V was cut by 1 base and J by 5 bases, with 11 bases left in between. Germline CDR1 reads MNHEY; CDR2 reads SMNVEV (reference sequence). The CDR3: CASSLFGSGETQYF. CDR3 DNA sequence: TGTGCCAGCAGTTTATTTGGCAGTGGGGAGACCCAGTACTTC.

CDR3 nucleotides: TGTGCCTGGAGTGTGGGGCCCGAGCAGTACTTC. This sequence encodes CAWSVGPEQYF. The chain employs TRBV30 and TRBJ2-7; perhaps TRBD1 as D (5 bases). CDR3 length equals 11 residues. Germline V gene data show CDR1 as GTSNPN and CDR2 as SVGIG (reference sequence). Trimming cost V 0 bases and J 6 bases, with 6 bases left between them.

The rearrangement joins TRBV30 to TRBJ1-4; D call uncertain. CDR1 is GTSNPN, CDR2 SVGIG, per germline (reference sequence). V was cut by 4 bases and J by 8 bases, with 20 bases left in between. The CDR3 length is 15 residues. The CDR3 loop is CAWTGPDGLREKLFF. Written as DNA, the CDR3 is TGTGCCTGGACGGGCCCGGACGGTTTAAGAGAAAAACTGTTTTTT. The full variable domain, with the rest looked up from reference TRBV30 and TRBJ1-4, is SQTIHQWPATLVQPVGSPLSLECTVEGTSNPNLYWYRQAAGRGLQLLFYSVGIGQISSEVPQNLSASRPQDRQFILSSKKLLLSDSGFYLCAWTGPDGLREKLFFGSGTQLSVL.

This sequence joins TRBV4-1 and TRBJ1-5; 7 bases align to TRBD1. From germline, CDR1 is MGHRA and CDR2 YSYEKL. Trimming at V came to 6 bases and at J to 4 bases, leaving 9 bases not matched to a gene. The CDR3 is 15 amino acids. Written as DNA, the CDR3 is TGCGCCAGCAGACCTTCGACAGGGCTAAATCAGCCCCAGCATTTT. Translation gives CASRPSTGLNQPQHF.

This clone was found a few times. The J gene is TRBJ2-7, the V gene TRBV30; weak D call: TRBD1 (5 bases). Trimming took 4 bases from V and 5 from J, leaving 9 bases between them. Germline lookup yields CDR1 GTSNPN and CDR2 SVGIG (reference sequence). CDR3 length: 11 amino acids. DNA for the CDR3: TGTGCCTGGACAGGGTCCAACGAGCAGTACTTC. It is translated as CAWTGSNEQYF.

In its sample, this clone was seen once. The rearrangement links TRBV15 to TRBJ1-4; TRBD1 might be the D (5 bases). CDR3 size: 17 residues. V gave up 4 bases and J gave up 2 bases, with 17 bases separating them. Germline CDR1 LNHNV, CDR2 YYDKDF (reference sequence). The CDR3 sequence: CATSIWSLWGTNEKLFF. The CDR3 DNA sequence: TGTGCCACCAGCATATGGAGTTTGTGGGGGACTAATGAAAAACTGTTTTTT. The entire variable domain, with the rest obtained from reference TRBV15 and TRBJ1-4, is as follows: DAMVIQNPRYQVTQFGKPVTLSCSQTLNHNVMYWYQQKSSQAPKLLFHYYDKDFNNEADTPDNFQSRRPNTSFCFLDIRSPGLGDTAMYLCATSIWSLWGTNEKLFFGSGTQLSVL.

V and J are TRBV4-1 and TRBJ2-5; a weak D match, TRBD2 (6 bases). Germline V lookup: CDR1 MGHRA, CDR2 YSYEKL. This CDR3 is 16 amino acids long. Deletions cut 0 bases from V and 0 bases from J, with 11 bases between. Here the CDR3 reads CASSQDWRGYQETQYF. In DNA form, the CDR3 reads TGCGCCAGCAGCCAAGATTGGCGGGGCTACCAAGAGACCCAGTACTTC.

Here the CDR3 reads CASSLEVNEQYF. In DNA form, the CDR3 reads TGTGCCAGCAGCTTAGAAGTTAACGAGCAGTACTTC. V usage is TRBV11-2 and J usage is TRBJ2-7; D gene unclear. Per germline, CDR1 SGHAT and CDR2 FQNNGV. Between the trimmed V and J ends, which lost 0 bases and 5 bases, there was a span of 5 bases. CDR3 length: 12 amino acids.

This rearrangement joins TRBV30 to TRBJ1-2; D is unresolved. The CDR3 consists of 10 residues. V lost 4 bases and J lost 7, with 7 bases in between. Germline V gives CDR1 GTSNPN, CDR2 SVGIG (reference sequence). CDR3 residues: CAWIGGGYTF. In DNA form, the CDR3 reads TGTGCCTGGATAGGCGGTGGCTACACCTTC.

The chain has TRBV6-4 and TRBJ1-2, with TRBD1 as a possible D gene (6 bases). The CDR3 sequence is 15 residues long. Per germline, CDR1 MRHNA and CDR2 SNTAGT. The V and J ends lost 5 bases and 11 bases respectively, with 24 bases between them. Written as DNA, the CDR3 is TGTGCCAGCAGTCCGTCGGGGGAAGGGGGAATGAGGTACACCTTC. Amino acids: CASSPSGEGGMRYTF.

The rearrangement links TRBV18 to TRBJ1-4, with a weak D call TRBD1 (5 bases). Germline CDR1 is KGHSH and CDR2 is LQKENI. Trimming stripped 0 bases from V and 3 bases from J, with 11 bases between. The CDR3 consists of 16 residues. The DNA for the CDR3 is TGTGCCAGCTCACCACCGGAGGGGCTGGCTAATGAAAAACTGTTTTTT. It is translated as CASSPPEGLANEKLFF.

This CDR3 reads CASSQELAGANNEQFF. DNA of the CDR3: TGTGCCAGCAGCCAAGAATTGGCGGGGGCCAACAATGAGCAGTTCTTC. The chain uses TRBV4-2 and TRBJ2-1, with a possible D match to TRBD2 (7 bases). Trimming left V 0 bases short and J 5 bases short, with 14 bases between. Germline CDR1 and CDR2: LGHNA and YNFKEQ. This CDR3 has 16 amino acids.

V and J are TRBV27 and TRBJ1-1; D is perhaps TRBD1 (5 bases). CDR1 is MNHEY and CDR2 is SMNVEV in the germline V gene (reference sequence). The CDR3 consists of 17 residues. Trimming shortened V by 10 bases and J by 0 bases, and 24 bases separated the two germline ends. CDR3 coding DNA: TGTGCCACCTCCCTTAAAGGGCAGGGCTACATGAACACTGAAGCTTTCTTT. Its protein is CATSLKGQGYMNTEAFF.

V is TRBV5-4 and J is TRBJ2-1; D remains ambiguous. CDR3 length: 13 amino acids. Germline-derived CDR1 and CDR2 are SGHNT and YYREEE (reference sequence). Trimming pared 0 bases from V and 6 bases from J, leaving 7 bases between. In DNA, the CDR3 is TGTGCCAGCAGCTTGGGACATGTCAATGAGCAGTTCTTC. Its translation: CASSLGHVNEQFF.

The gene calls are TRBV7-9 and TRBJ2-7, with D maybe TRBD1 (6 bases). Germline V gene data show CDR1 as SEHNR and CDR2 as FQNEAQ (reference sequence). CDR3 length: 14 residues. Trimming removed 5 bases at V and 5 bases at J, with 16 bases between. This chain's CDR3 is CASSTTGTPDEQYF. Here the CDR3 DNA reads TGTGCCAGCAGCACCACCGGGACACCCGACGAGCAGTACTTC.

V gene TRBV28 combines with J gene TRBJ1-1, with D uncertain. The V end was cut by 6 bases, the J end by 6 bases, with 20 bases between. The CDR3 extends over 15 amino acids. The germline V gene has CDR1 MDHEN and CDR2 SYDVKM. In DNA form, the CDR3 reads TGTGCCAGCAGCCCACCGTCTCCTTCGGACGCTGAAGCTTTCTTT. This gives the protein CASSPPSPSDAEAFF.

V is TRBV9 and J is TRBJ1-1, with D possibly matching TRBD1 (6 bases). In germline, CDR1 is SGDLS, CDR2 YYNGEE. The CDR3 sequence is 14 residues long. The V gene lost 0 bases and the J gene lost 10 bases, with 16 bases spanning the gap. The DNA for the CDR3 is TGTGCCAGCAGCGTAGAGACAACAGGGCAACGAGCTTTCTTT. This sequence encodes CASSVETTGQRAFF.